These 30 T cell receptor beta chains originate from one sample sequenced in a study of beta chain features in type 1 diabetes. Overall study findings and caveats: Type 1 diabetes patients had TCRB CDR3s that were shorter (moderately but significantly so) in all four CD4+ subsets.

These TCRs are of unknown antigen specificity. As every portion of the isolated RNA was reverse transcribed, the sequencing read expressed TCRB transcripts. Using immunoSEQ multiplex PCR, the repertoire was profiled, and TCRdb retains in-frame clones only, with some absent. The table includes 300,000 or so clones, about 13% detected once. Sequenced input: naive CD4+ T cells from blood. These receptors all stem from a woman aged 18-30 years with type 1 diabetes.

The sample holds a few counts of this clone. This sequence joins TRBV15 and TRBJ2-1, with 11 bases lining up with TRBD2. Trimming at V came to 0 bases and at J to 4 bases, leaving 11 bases not matched to a gene. Germline values: CDR1 LNHNV, CDR2 YYDKDF (reference sequence). This CDR3 contains 19 residues. CDR3 nucleotide sequence: TGTGCCACCAGCAGAGATCTTGGGGCTAGCGGGAGGATGTACAATGAGCAGTTCTTC. Its protein is CATSRDLGASGRMYNEQFF.

This clone was seen only a few times. The chain couples TRBV29-1 to TRBJ2-2; a possible D gene is TRBD1 (5 bases). The CDR3 length is 13 residues. Germline V gene data show CDR1 as SQVTM and CDR2 as ANQGSEA. The V end lost 6 bases, the J end lost 5 bases, and 13 bases lay between the germline ends. CDR3: CSVRPTVTGELFF. The CDR3 nucleotides read TGCAGCGTGAGGCCGACAGTAACCGGGGAGCTGTTTTTT.

This clone was detected a few times. The chain is built from TRBV18 and TRBJ2-7; unclear D gene. This CDR3 has 15 amino acids. Trimming took 3 bases from V and 3 from J, leaving 15 bases between them. Germline-derived CDR1 and CDR2 are KGHSH and LQKENI. DNA for the CDR3: TGTGCCAGCTCACCGAATACAGCAACAGTCTACGAGCAGTACGTC. The encoded protein is CASSPNTATVYEQYV.

This clone has just a few counts. The chain carries TRBV18 and TRBJ2-1, with D uncertain. Between the trimmed V and J ends, which lost 4 bases and 8 bases, there was a span of 6 bases. The CDR3 spans 11 residues. Germline V gives CDR1 KGHSH, CDR2 LQKENI. DNA for the CDR3: TGTGCCAGCTCACTGACACATGAGCAGTTCTTC. Translation: CASSLTHEQFF. The full variable domain, its missing parts supplied by reference TRBV18 and TRBJ2-1, is NAGVMQNPRHLVRRRGQEARLRCSPMKGHSHVYWYRQLPEEGLKFMVYLQKENIIDESGMPKERFSAEFPKEGPSILRIQQVVRGDSAAYFCASSLTHEQFFGPGTRLTVL.

The chain carries TRBV7-2 and TRBJ2-5; 13 bases match TRBD2. CDR3 size: 16 residues. Losses at the gene ends were 5 bases for V and 5 bases for J; bases not matched to a gene: 8. CDR1 is SGHTA, CDR2 FQGNSA, per germline. The CDR3 loop is CASSPKLAGGGETQYF. The CDR3 coding sequence is TGTGCCAGCAGCCCCAAACTAGCGGGAGGGGGGGAGACCCAGTACTTC.

This chain connects TRBV6-5 to TRBJ2-3, with 9 bases that match TRBD2. V gave up 2 bases and J gave up 5 bases; unmatched junction bases: 5. The CDR3 runs 15 residues. Germline CDR1 and CDR2: MNHEY and SVGAGI. The CDR3 region has the DNA TGTGCCAGCAGTTACCGCGGGAGGGCCGGAGATACGCAGTATTTT. It specifies CASSYRGRAGDTQYF.

The rearrangement uses TRBV5-1 and TRBJ1-4; 9 bases are a match to TRBD1. The CDR3 has 14 amino acids. Germline values: CDR1 SGHRS, CDR2 YFSETQ. V lost 3 bases and J lost 8; bases outside the gene matches: 5. The CDR3 sequence is CASSYDRGWEKLFF. The CDR3 nucleotides read TGCGCCAGCAGCTACGACAGGGGGTGGGAAAAACTGTTTTTT.

This clone was seen ten or more times. The chain recombines TRBV4-3 with TRBJ2-4, with 10 bases lining up with TRBD2. CDR3 size: 17 residues. V trimming: 4 bases; J trimming: 0 bases; junction bases outside the gene matches: 6. The germline gives CDR1 LGHNA, CDR2 YSLEER. As DNA, the CDR3 is TGCGCCAGCAGCCCCGGACTAGCGGTGTTAGCCAAAAACATTCAGTACTTC. As protein: CASSPGLAVLAKNIQYF.

This clone was counted between two and nine times. The CDR3 region is CASSLVGQGYYGYTF. The CDR3 DNA sequence: TGTGCCAGTAGCCTGGTGGGACAGGGATATTATGGCTACACCTTC. The chain combines TRBV19 with TRBJ1-2; 9 bases are a match to TRBD1. V shed 6 bases, J shed 5 bases, and the junction held 10 bases outside the gene matches. Germline CDR1 LNHDA, CDR2 SQIVND (reference sequence). The CDR3 is made up of 15 amino acids.

The chain joins TRBV18 to TRBJ2-3; 10 bases line up with TRBD2. The length of the CDR3 is 13 residues. Germline-derived CDR1 and CDR2 are KGHSH and LQKENI. The junction had 4 bases not matched to a gene; V was cut back by 2 bases and J by 11 bases. The CDR3 loop is CASSPSSGGEQYF. For the CDR3, the DNA is TGTGCCAGCTCACCATCTAGCGGGGGTGAGCAGTATTTT.

This clone turned up a few times. This rearrangement joins TRBV7-2 to TRBJ1-4, with D possibly being TRBD1 (5 bases). With 2 bases removed from V and 5 bases from J, the gap between germline ends came to 9 bases. This CDR3 region has 14 residues. Germline lookup yields CDR1 SGHTA and CDR2 FQGNSA. The CDR3 coding sequence is TGTGCCAGCAGCTTATGGGCAGGGAATGAAAAACTGTTTTTT. Translation: CASSLWAGNEKLFF.

The rearrangement links TRBV7-8 to TRBJ2-7; possible D gene TRBD1, 7 bases. The CDR3 extends over 15 amino acids. V dropped 3 bases and J dropped 3 bases, with 15 bases sitting between them. CDR1 and CDR2 from the germline V gene are SGHVS and FQNEAQ. CDR3 sequence (DNA): TGTGCCAGCAGCTTGGGCGGGACAGTGGTCTACGAGCAGTACTTC. It yields the protein CASSLGGTVVYEQYF.

This chain links TRBV19 with TRBJ2-1, with 14 bases fitting TRBD2. Germline CDR1 and CDR2: LNHDA and SQIVND (reference sequence). This CDR3 has 15 amino acids. V trimming: 4 bases; J trimming: 7 bases; junction bases outside the gene matches: 3. DNA for the CDR3: TGTGCCAGTAGTAGCGGGACTAGCGGGAGTAATGAGCAGTTCTTC. Its protein is CASSSGTSGSNEQFF.

This clone was detected only a few times. The chain carries TRBV21-1 and TRBJ2-1; TRBD1, the table's D call, lacks a check against the DNA. TRBV21-1 is listed as a pseudogene. The CDR3 runs 17 residues. CDR3: CASSKAPRGSSYNEQFF. CDR3 nucleotide sequence: TGTGCCAGCAGCAAAGCGCCCAGGGGGTCCTCCTACAATGAGCAGTTCTTC.

This clone turned up a few times. This chain joins TRBV7-9 and TRBJ2-2; 8 bases agree with TRBD1. With V trimmed by 0 bases and J by 9 bases, 6 bases remained unmatched. Germline CDR1 is SEHNR and CDR2 is FQNEAQ (reference sequence). The CDR3 is 15 amino acids. Here the CDR3 reads CASSLAGTGHRELFF. In nucleotides, the CDR3 is TGTGCCAGCAGCTTAGCGGGGACAGGCCACCGGGAGCTGTTTTTT.

The sample holds a few counts of this clone. Distinct nucleotide sequences in the sample also encode this CDR3. J is TRBJ2-1 and V is TRBV30; 7 nucleotides align to TRBD2. CDR1 is GTSNPN, CDR2 SVGIG, per germline (reference sequence). This CDR3 is built from 14 residues. J gave up 4 bases and V 0 bases, and 3 bases lay outside the gene matches. CDR3 residues: CAWSVGGSYNEQFF. CDR3 sequence (DNA): TGTGCCTGGAGTGTAGGCGGGAGTTACAATGAGCAGTTCTTC. The variable domain in full, completed from reference TRBV30 and TRBJ2-1, reads SQTIHQWPATLVQPVGSPLSLECTVEGTSNPNLYWYRQAAGRGLQLLFYSVGIGQISSEVPQNLSASRPQDRQFILSSKKLLLSDSGFYLCAWSVGGSYNEQFFGPGTRLTVL.

The CDR3 DNA follows: TGTGCCTGGGCCGGGACAGGGTCCTACGAGCAGTACTTC. Translation: CAWAGTGSYEQYF. The chain joins TRBV30 to TRBJ2-7, with TRBD1 matching over 9 bases. Germline CDR1 is GTSNPN and CDR2 is SVGIG (reference sequence). This CDR3 has 13 amino acids. V shed 5 bases and J 1 base; nucleotides not matched to a gene: 3. Full variable domain (remainder filled in from reference TRBV30 and TRBJ2-7): SQTIHQWPATLVQPVGSPLSLECTVEGTSNPNLYWYRQAAGRGLQLLFYSVGIGQISSEVPQNLSASRPQDRQFILSSKKLLLSDSGFYLCAWAGTGSYEQYFGPGTRLTVT.

This clone was counted between two and nine times. The V gene is TRBV4-2, the J gene TRBJ2-4; TRBD2 aligns across 13 bases. Losses at the gene ends were 4 bases for V and 3 bases for J; bases not matched to a gene: 9. The CDR3 contains 18 residues. CDR1 and CDR2 (germline): LGHNA, YNFKEQ. The DNA for the CDR3 is TGTGCCAGCAGCCCCGGACTAGCGGGAGTAAAAGGCAAAAACATTCAGTACTTC. This gives the protein CASSPGLAGVKGKNIQYF.

This clone was found a few times. This chain links TRBV29-1 with TRBJ1-4; a weak D match, TRBD1 (6 bases). V was clipped by 4 bases and J by 7 bases, with 13 bases between them. Germline CDR1 and CDR2: SQVTM and ANQGSEA. This CDR3 has 13 residues. CDR3 bases: TGCAGCGTTGCTCAACAGGGCGGTGAAAAACTGTTTTTT. Residues: CSVAQQGGEKLFF.

This clone was seen only a few times. This chain links TRBV28 with TRBJ2-7, with a tentative D call TRBD1 (6 bases). CDR1 is MDHEN and CDR2 is SYDVKM in the germline V gene. The CDR3 sequence is 13 residues long. V gave up 10 bases and J gave up 0 bases, with 13 bases separating them. CDR3 DNA sequence: TGTGCCACGACAGGTCCCCGCTCCTACGAGCAGTACGTC. Translated: CATTGPRSYEQYV.

This clone has just one count. The CDR3 loop reads CASSYTDIANTGELFF. The CDR3 DNA sequence: TGTGCCAGCAGTTACACGGACATCGCGAACACCGGGGAGCTGTTTTTT. V is TRBV6-5 and J is TRBJ2-2, with D maybe TRBD1 (5 bases). The V gene's germline CDR1 is MNHEY and CDR2 SVGAGI. With 2 bases removed from V and 0 bases from J, the gap between germline ends came to 10 bases. This CDR3 contains 16 residues.

This clone has a handful of counts. Different DNA sequences within this sample yield the same CDR3. The chain uses TRBV5-4 and TRBJ2-3; D gene uncertain. Per the germline V gene, CDR1 is SGHNT and CDR2 is YYREEE (reference sequence). This CDR3 is built from 14 residues. The germline V and J ends were trimmed by 4 bases and 1 base, with 10 bases remaining between them. CDR3 bases: TGTGCCAGCAGCCCCCGGCAGGGCACAGATACGCAGTATTTT. Protein sequence: CASSPRQGTDTQYF.

This clone has more than one count but fewer than ten. This chain joins TRBV4-1 and TRBJ2-5, with a tentative D call TRBD1 (6 bases). CDR1 and CDR2 from the germline V gene are MGHRA and YSYEKL. V lost 4 bases, J lost 5 bases, and 17 bases lay in between. The CDR3 is 15 amino acids. CDR3 in DNA: TGCGCCAGCAGCCTCTTCGGGACATTGGGGGAGACCCAGTACTTC. This translates into CASSLFGTLGETQYF.

The chain uses TRBV5-6 and TRBJ2-7; the D gene is possibly TRBD1 (6 bases). The CDR3 length is 15 residues. Between the trimmed V and J ends, which lost 0 bases and 2 bases, there was a span of 12 bases. Germline CDR1 is SGHDT and CDR2 is YYEEEE. CDR3 DNA: TGTGCCAGCAGCTTGGTGGGGGCCCCTCCCTACGAGCAGTACGTC. As protein: CASSLVGAPPYEQYV.

This clone was counted between two and nine times. Written as DNA, the CDR3 is TGCGCCAGCAGCCCCCGGGGAGCGAACACCGGGGAGCTGTTTTTT. Translation gives CASSPRGANTGELFF. The chain uses TRBV5-1 and TRBJ2-2; TRBD2 is a possible D gene (5 bases). Germline V gene lookup returns CDR1 SGHRS and CDR2 YFSETQ. Deletions cut 4 bases from V and 0 bases from J, with 10 bases between. CDR3 size: 15 residues.

This clone was counted between two and nine times. The chain uses TRBV5-1 and TRBJ2-3; D not resolved. V lost 5 bases to trimming and J lost 9 bases, with 28 bases between them. Per germline, CDR1 SGHRS and CDR2 YFSETQ. The CDR3 length is 17 residues. CDR3 sequence reads: CASRQLSYRDSISTQYF. In nucleotides, the CDR3 is TGCGCCAGCAGGCAACTCTCCTATAGAGACTCCATATCGACGCAGTATTTT.

The chain carries TRBV19 and TRBJ1-5; 8 bases line up with TRBD1. This CDR3 spans 14 amino acids. V lost 7 bases and J lost 2; bases outside the gene matches: 4. Germline CDR1 LNHDA, CDR2 SQIVND (reference sequence). The CDR3 loop is CASKDRAGNQPQHF. The CDR3, as DNA: TGTGCCAGTAAGGACAGGGCGGGCAATCAGCCCCAGCATTTT.

This clone appeared a few times. DNA of the CDR3: TGTGCCAGCAGCCCGTCGGGATATGGCTACACCTTC. Translating gives CASSPSGYGYTF. The chain carries TRBV14 and TRBJ1-2; D is undetermined. The CDR3 has 12 residues. V gave up 4 bases and J gave up 5 bases, with 8 bases separating them. Germline CDR1 SGHDN, CDR2 FVKESK.

CDR3 bases: TGCAGCGTTGACAGGGGGGACACTGAAGCTTTCTTT. The encoded protein is CSVDRGDTEAFF. This chain uses TRBV29-1 with TRBJ1-1; 7 bases line up with TRBD1. CDR1 and CDR2 (germline): SQVTM, ANQGSEA. The CDR3 is made up of 12 amino acids. The V and J ends lost 3 bases and 3 bases, in that order; junction bases with no gene match: 1.

The rearrangement joins TRBV7-2 to TRBJ2-1; TRBD2 matches 7 bases. The CDR3 totals 14 residues. CDR1 and CDR2 (germline): SGHTA, FQGNSA. The V segment lost 5 bases and the J segment 10 bases; nucleotides outside the gene matches: 11. The CDR3 spells CASSTLPSGSEQFF. The CDR3 DNA sequence: TGTGCCAGCAGCACCCTTCCTAGCGGCTCCGAGCAGTTCTTC. Filled out from reference TRBV7-2 and TRBJ2-1, the complete variable domain reads GAGVSQSPSNKVTEKGKDVELRCDPISGHTALYWYRQSLGQGLEFLIYFQGNSAPDKSGLPSDRFSAERTGGSVSTLTIQRTQQEDSAVYLCASSTLPSGSEQFFGPGTRLTVL.